Reported below is one T cell receptor beta chain. Clones were sequenced by immunoSEQ multiplex PCR, and TCRdb holds only the in-frame ones, with some missing. The sample includes 250,000 to 350,000 clones, approximately 91% of them seen just once. CDR3 length: 16 amino acids. Germline CDR1 is MGHDK and CDR2 is SYGVNS. V was clipped by 4 bases and J by 0 bases; unmatched bases: 8. The source of the sample is a study of blood T cell repertoires in COVID-19. The sequenced sample was peripheral blood. This clonotype was obtained from a woman under 40 with COVID-19, enrolled during active disease. The chain uses TRBV25-1 and TRBJ2-7; 8 bases are shared with TRBD1. CDR3 bases: TGTGCCAGCAGTGGTGACAGGGGCCATAGCTCCTACGAGCAGTACTTC. Protein: CASSGDRGHSSYEQYF.